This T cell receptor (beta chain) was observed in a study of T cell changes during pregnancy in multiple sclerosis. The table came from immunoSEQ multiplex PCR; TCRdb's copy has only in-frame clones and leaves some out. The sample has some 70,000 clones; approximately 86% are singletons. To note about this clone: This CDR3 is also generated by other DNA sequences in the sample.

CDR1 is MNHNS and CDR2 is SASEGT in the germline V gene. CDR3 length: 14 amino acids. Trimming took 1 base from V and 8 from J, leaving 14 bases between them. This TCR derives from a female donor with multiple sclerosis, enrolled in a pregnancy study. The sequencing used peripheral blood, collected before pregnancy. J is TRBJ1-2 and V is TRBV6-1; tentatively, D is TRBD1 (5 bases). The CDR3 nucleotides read TGTGCCAGCAGTGAAGTCCCGGGGGAGGGCGGCTACACCTTC. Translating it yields CASSEVPGEGGYTF.